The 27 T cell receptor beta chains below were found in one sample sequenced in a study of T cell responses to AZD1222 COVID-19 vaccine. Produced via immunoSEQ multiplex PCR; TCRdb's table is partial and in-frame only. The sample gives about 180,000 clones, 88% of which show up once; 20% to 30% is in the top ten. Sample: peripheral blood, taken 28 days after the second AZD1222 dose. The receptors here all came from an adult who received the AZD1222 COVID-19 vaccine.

For the CDR3, the DNA is TGTGCCAGCAGCCAAACGAATTCCTACGAGCAGTACTTC. Translation: CASSQTNSYEQYF. The chain employs TRBV3-1 (or the pseudogene TRBV3-2) and TRBJ2-7, with D uncertain. Germline V gene sequence: CDR1 LGHDT, CDR2 YNNKEL (reference sequence). This CDR3 has 13 amino acids. With 2 bases removed from V and 1 base from J, the gap between germline ends came to 6 bases.

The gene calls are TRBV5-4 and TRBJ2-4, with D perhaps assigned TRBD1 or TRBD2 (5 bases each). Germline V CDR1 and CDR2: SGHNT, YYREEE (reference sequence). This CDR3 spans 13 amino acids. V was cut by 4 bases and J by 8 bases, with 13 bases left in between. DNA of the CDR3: TGTGCCAGCAGCGGGACGGACGCGGACATTCAGTACTTC. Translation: CASSGTDADIQYF.

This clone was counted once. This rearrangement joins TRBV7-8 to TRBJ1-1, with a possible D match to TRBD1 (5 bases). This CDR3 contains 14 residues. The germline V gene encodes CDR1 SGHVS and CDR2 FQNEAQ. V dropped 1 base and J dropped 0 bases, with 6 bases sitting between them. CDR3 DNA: TGTGCCAGCAGCTTAGGGGGCCTGAACACTGAAGCTTTCTTT. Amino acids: CASSLGGLNTEAFF.

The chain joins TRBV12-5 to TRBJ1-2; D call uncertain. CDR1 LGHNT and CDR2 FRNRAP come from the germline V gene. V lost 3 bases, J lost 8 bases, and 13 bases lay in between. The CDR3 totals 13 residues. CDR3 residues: CASGFGTSSGYTF. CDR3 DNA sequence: TGTGCTAGTGGTTTTGGTACTTCAAGCGGCTACACCTTC. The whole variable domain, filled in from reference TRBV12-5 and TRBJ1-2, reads DARVTQTPRHKVTEMGQEVTMRCQPILGHNTVFWYRQTMMQGLELLAYFRNRAPLDDSGMPKDRFSAEMPDATLATLKIQPSEPRDSAVYFCASGFGTSSGYTFGSGTRLTVV.

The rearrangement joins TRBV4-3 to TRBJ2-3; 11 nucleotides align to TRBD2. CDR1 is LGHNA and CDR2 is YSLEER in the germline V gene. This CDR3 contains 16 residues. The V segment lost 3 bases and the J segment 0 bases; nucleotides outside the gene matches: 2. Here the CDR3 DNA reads TGCGCCAGCAGCCAGGGACTAGCGGCTAGCACAGATACGCAGTATTTT. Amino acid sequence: CASSQGLAASTDTQYF.

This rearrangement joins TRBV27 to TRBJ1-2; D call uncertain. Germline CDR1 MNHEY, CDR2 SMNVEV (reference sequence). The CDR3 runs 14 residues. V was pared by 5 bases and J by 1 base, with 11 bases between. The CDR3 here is CASSPSGSNYGYTF. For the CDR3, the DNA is TGTGCCAGCAGTCCGTCCGGAAGTAACTATGGCTACACCTTC.

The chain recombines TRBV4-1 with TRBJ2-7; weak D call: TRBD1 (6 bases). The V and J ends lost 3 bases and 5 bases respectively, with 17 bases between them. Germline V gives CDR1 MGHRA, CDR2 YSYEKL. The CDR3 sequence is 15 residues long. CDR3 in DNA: TGCGCCAGCAGCCACCCTGCGAAGGGGGTCCACGAGCAGTACTTC. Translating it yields CASSHPAKGVHEQYF.

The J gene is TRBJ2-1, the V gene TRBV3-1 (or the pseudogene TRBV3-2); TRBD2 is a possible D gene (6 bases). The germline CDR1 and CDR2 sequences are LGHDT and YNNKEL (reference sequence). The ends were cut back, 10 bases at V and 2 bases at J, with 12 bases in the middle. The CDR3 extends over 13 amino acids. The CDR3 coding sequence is TGTGCCACTGGACGGGAGCCCTACAATGAGCAGTTCTTC. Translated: CATGREPYNEQFF.

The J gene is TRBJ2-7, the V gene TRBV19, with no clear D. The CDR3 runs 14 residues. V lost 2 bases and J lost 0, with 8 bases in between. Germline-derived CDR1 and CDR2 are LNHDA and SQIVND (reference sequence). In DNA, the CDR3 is TGTGCCAGTAGTATAACATTCATCTCCTACGAGCAGTACTTC. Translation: CASSITFISYEQYF.

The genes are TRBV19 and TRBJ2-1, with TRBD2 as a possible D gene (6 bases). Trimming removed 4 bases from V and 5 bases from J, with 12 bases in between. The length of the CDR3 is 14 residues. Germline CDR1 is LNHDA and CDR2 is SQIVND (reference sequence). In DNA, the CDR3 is TGTGCCAGTAGTAGCGGGGTGGCTAACAATGAGCAGTTCTTC. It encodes CASSSGVANNEQFF.

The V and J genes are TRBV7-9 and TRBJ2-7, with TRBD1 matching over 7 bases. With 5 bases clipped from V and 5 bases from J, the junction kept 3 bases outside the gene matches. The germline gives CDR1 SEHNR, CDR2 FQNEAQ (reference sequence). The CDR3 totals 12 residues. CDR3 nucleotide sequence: TGTGCCAGCAGCAGGACAGGTAACGAGCAGTACTTC. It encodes CASSRTGNEQYF.

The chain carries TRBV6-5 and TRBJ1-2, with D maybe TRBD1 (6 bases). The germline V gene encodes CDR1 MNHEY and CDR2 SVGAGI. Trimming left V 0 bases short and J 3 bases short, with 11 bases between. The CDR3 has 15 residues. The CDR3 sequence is CASSYSAAGDYGYTF. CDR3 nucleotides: TGTGCCAGCAGTTACTCCGCGGCAGGGGACTATGGCTACACCTTC.

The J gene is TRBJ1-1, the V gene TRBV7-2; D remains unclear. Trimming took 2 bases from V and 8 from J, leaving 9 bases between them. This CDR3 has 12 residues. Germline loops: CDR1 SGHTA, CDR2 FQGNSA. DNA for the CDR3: TGTGCCAGCAGCTTAAGAGGAACCGAAGCTTTCTTT. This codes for CASSLRGTEAFF.

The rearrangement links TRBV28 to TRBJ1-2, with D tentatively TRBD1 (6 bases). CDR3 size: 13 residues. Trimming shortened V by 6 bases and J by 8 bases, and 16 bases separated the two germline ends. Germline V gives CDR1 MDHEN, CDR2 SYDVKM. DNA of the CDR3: TGTGCCAGCAGCCCTCAGAACGGGGGCGGCTACACCTTC. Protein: CASSPQNGGGYTF.

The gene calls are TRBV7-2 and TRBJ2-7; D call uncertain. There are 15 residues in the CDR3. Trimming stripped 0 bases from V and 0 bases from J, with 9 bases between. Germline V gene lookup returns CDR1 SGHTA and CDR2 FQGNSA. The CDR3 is CASSLAVASSYEQYF. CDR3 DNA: TGTGCCAGCAGCTTAGCGGTCGCTAGCTCCTACGAGCAGTACTTC. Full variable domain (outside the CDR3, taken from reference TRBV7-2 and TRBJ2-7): GAGVSQSPSNKVTEKGKDVELRCDPISGHTALYWYRQSLGQGLEFLIYFQGNSAPDKSGLPSDRFSAERTGGSVSTLTIQRTQQEDSAVYLCASSLAVASSYEQYFGPGTRLTVT.

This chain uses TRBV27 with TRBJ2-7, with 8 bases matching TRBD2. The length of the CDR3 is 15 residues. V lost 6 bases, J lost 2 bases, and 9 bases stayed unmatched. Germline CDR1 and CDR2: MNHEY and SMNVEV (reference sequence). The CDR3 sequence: CASSLLAGPTYEQYF. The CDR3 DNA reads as TGTGCCAGCAGCCTCCTAGCGGGTCCCACCTACGAGCAGTACTTC.

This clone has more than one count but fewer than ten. For the CDR3, the DNA is TGTGCCAGCACCCCCCGGCTGGGTCGAAGGGCTTTCTTT. It is translated as CASTPRLGRRAFF. The chain couples TRBV6-5 to TRBJ1-1; D remains ambiguous. CDR1 and CDR2 from the germline V gene are MNHEY and SVGAGI. The CDR3 covers 13 residues. V lost 7 bases and J lost 11, with 20 bases in between.

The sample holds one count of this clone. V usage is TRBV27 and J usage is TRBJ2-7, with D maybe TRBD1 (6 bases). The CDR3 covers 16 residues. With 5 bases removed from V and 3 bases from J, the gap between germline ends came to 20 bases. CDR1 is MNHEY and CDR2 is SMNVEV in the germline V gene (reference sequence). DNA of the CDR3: TGTGCCAGCAGTCCAAAGGCCCAGGGGTATAACTACGAGCAGTACTTC. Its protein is CASSPKAQGYNYEQYF.

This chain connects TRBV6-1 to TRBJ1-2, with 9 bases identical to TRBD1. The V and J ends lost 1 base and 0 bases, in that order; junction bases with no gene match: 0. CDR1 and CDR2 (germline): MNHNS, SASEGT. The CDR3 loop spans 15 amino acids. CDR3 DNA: TGTGCCAGCAGTGAAGGGACAGGGGCTAACTATGGCTACACCTTC. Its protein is CASSEGTGANYGYTF.

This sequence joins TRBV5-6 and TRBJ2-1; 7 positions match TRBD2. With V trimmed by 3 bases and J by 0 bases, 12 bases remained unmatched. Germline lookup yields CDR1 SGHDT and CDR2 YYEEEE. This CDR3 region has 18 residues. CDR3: CASSSPTIAGISYNEQFF. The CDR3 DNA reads TGTGCCAGCAGCTCCCCTACTATAGCGGGTATCTCCTACAATGAGCAGTTCTTC. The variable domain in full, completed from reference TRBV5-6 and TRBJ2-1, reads DAGVTQSPTHLIKTRGQQVTLRCSPKSGHDTVSWYQQALGQGPQFIFQYYEEEERQRGNFPDRFSGHQFPNYSSELNVNALLLGDSALYLCASSSPTIAGISYNEQFFGPGTRLTVL.

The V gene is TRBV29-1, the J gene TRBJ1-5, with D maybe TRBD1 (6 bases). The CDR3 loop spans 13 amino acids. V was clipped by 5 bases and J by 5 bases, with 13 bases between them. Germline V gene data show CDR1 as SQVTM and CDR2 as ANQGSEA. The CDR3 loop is CSVSQGRDQPQHF. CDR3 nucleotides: TGCAGCGTTTCACAGGGAAGAGATCAGCCCCAGCATTTT. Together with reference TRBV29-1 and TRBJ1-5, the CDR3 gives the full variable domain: SAVISQKPSRDICQRGTSLTIQCQVDSQVTMMFWYRQQPGQSLTLIATANQGSEATYESGFVIDKFPISRPNLTFSTLTVSNMSPEDSSIYLCSVSQGRDQPQHFGDGTRLSIL.

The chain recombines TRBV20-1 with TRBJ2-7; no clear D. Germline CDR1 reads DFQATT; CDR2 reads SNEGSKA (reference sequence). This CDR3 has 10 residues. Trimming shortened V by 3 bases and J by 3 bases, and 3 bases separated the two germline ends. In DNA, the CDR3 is TGCAGTGCTAGCAGCTACGAGCAGTACTTC. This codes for CSASSYEQYF.

CDR3: CASSPRGIYEQYF. DNA of the CDR3: TGTGCCAGCTCACCACGGGGGATCTACGAGCAGTACTTC. The V gene is TRBV18, the J gene TRBJ2-7; D might be TRBD1 or TRBD2, each matching 5 bases. Trimming cost V 1 base and J 3 bases, with 7 bases left between them. Germline lookup yields CDR1 KGHSH and CDR2 LQKENI. This CDR3 contains 13 residues.

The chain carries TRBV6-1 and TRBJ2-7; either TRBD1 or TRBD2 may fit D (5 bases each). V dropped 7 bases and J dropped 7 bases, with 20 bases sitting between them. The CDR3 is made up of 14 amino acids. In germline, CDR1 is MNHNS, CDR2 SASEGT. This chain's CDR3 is CASNSQPGAREQYF. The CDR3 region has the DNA TGTGCCAGCAACTCCCAACCCGGGGCCCGAGAGCAGTACTTC.

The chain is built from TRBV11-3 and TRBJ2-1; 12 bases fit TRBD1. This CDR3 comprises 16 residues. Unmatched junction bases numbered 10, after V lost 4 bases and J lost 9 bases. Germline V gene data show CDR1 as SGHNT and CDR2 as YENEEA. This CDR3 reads CASSSGDRGRGGEQFF. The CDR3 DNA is TGTGCCAGCAGCTCCGGGGACAGGGGGCGTGGGGGTGAGCAGTTCTTC. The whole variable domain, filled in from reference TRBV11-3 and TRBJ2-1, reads EAGVVQSPRYKIIEKKQPVAFWCNPISGHNTLYWYLQNLGQGPELLIRYENEEAVDDSQLPKDRFSAERLKGVDSTLKIQPAELGDSAVYLCASSSGDRGRGGEQFFGPGTRLTVL.

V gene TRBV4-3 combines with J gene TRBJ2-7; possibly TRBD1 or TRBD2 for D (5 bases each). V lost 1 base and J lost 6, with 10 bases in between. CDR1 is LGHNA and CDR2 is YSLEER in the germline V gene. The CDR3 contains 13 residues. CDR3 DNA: TGCGCCAGCAGCCAAGTGAGGGGTGGCGAGCAGTACTTC. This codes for CASSQVRGGEQYF.

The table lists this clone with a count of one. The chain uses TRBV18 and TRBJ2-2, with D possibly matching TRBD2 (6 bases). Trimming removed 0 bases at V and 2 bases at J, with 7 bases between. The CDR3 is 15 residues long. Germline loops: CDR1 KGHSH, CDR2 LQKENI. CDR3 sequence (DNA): TGTGCCAGCTCACCACCGGGACTTAACACCGGGGAGCTGTTTTTT. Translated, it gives CASSPPGLNTGELFF.